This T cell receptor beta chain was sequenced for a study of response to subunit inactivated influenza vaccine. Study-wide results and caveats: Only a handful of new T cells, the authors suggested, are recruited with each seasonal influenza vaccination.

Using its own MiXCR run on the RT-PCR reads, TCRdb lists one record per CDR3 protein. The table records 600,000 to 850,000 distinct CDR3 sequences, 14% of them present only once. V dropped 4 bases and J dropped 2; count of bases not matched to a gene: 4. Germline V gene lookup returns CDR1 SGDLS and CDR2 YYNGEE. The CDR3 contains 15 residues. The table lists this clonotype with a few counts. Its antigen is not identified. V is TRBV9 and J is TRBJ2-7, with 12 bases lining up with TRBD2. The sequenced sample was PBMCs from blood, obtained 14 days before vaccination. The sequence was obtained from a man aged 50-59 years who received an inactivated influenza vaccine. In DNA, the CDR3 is TGTGCCAGCAGCACACTAGCGGGAGGCCCCTACGAGCAGTACTTC. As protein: CASSTLAGGPYEQYF.